This T cell receptor (beta chain) was documented in a study of blood T cell repertoires in COVID-19. Looking at the study overall: Both acute and convalescent COVID-19 samples were obtained from the United States, Italy and Spain. PBMCs, B-cell-depleted T cells, or T cells provided the cDNA or gDNA that made up the material.

Original data processing: Amplified reference gene primers provided the basis for estimating nucleated cell counts. Libraries were prepared by immunoSEQ multiplex PCR; TCRdb keeps only in-frame clonotypes and omits some of them. D and trimming were read from the DNA, whereas the V and J calls and clone size are those reported in that table. Among 170,000 or so clones listed, roughly 86% were seen once. This CDR3 comprises 16 residues. Germline assignment: CDR1 SGHVS and CDR2 FQNEAQ. V was shortened by 5 bases and J by 2 bases, with 17 bases between the two germline ends. The specimen sequenced was peripheral blood. The TCR originated in a man aged 40-49 years with active or convalescent COVID-19. The chain links TRBV7-8 to TRBJ2-3; TRBD2 is a possible D gene (7 bases). The CDR3 DNA follows: TGTGCCAGCAGCCCTAGAAGGGGGGGCCTCACAGATACGCAGTATTTT. Protein sequence: CASSPRRGGLTDTQYF. Filled out from reference TRBV7-8 and TRBJ2-3, the complete variable domain reads GAGVSQSPRYKVAKRGQDVALRCDPISGHVSLFWYQQALGQGPEFLTYFQNEAQLDKSGLPSDRFFAERPEGSVSTLKIQRTQQEDSAVYLCASSPRRGGLTDTQYFGPGTRLTVL.